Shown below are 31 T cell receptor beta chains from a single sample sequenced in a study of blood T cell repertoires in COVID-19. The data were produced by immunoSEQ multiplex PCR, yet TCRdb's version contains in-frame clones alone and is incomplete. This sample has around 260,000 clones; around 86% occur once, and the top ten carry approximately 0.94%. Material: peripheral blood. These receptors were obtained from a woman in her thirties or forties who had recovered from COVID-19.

The CDR3 DNA is TGTGCCAGCAGCAGGGACAGGGTGGACTATGGCTACACCTTC. Translating it yields CASSRDRVDYGYTF. The J gene is TRBJ1-2, the V gene TRBV27, with 9 bases aligning to TRBD1. Trimming at V came to 6 bases and at J to 3 bases, leaving 5 bases not matched to a gene. CDR1 MNHEY and CDR2 SMNVEV come from the germline V gene (reference sequence). This CDR3 has 14 residues.

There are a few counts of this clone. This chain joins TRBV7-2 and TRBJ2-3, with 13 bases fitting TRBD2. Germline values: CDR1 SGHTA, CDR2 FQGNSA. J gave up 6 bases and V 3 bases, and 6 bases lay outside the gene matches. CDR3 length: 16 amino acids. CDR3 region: CASSFRLAGGRDTQYF. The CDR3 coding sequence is TGTGCCAGCAGCTTCAGACTAGCGGGAGGCCGGGATACGCAGTATTTT.

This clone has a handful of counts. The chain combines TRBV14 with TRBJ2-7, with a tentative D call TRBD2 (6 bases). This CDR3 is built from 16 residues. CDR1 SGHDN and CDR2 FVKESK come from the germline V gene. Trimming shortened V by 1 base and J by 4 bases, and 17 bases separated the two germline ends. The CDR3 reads CASSQGVWRAEYEQYF. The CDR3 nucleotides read TGTGCCAGCAGCCAAGGCGTTTGGAGGGCCGAGTACGAGCAGTACTTC.

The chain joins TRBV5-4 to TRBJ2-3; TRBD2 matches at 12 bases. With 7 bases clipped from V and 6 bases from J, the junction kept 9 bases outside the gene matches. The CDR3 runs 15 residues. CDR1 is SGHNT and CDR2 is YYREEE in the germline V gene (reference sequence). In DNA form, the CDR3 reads TGTGCCAGCTCACCAGGACTAGCGGGAATGGATACGCAGTATTTT. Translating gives CASSPGLAGMDTQYF.

The CDR3 DNA follows: TGCGCCAGCAGCTCCAGGGTTGCGGATACGCAGTATTTT. Its protein product is CASSSRVADTQYF. The J gene is TRBJ2-3, the V gene TRBV5-1, with D maybe TRBD1 (5 bases). Germline assignment: CDR1 SGHRS and CDR2 YFSETQ. Trimming shortened V by 3 bases and J by 6 bases, and 11 bases separated the two germline ends. The CDR3 runs to 13 residues.

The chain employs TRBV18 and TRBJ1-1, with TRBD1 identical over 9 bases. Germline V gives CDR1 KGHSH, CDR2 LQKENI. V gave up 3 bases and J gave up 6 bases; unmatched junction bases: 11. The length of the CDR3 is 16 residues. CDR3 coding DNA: TGTGCCAGCTCACCCAACCGGGACAGGGAACCCCCTGAAGCTTTCTTT. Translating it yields CASSPNRDREPPEAFF.

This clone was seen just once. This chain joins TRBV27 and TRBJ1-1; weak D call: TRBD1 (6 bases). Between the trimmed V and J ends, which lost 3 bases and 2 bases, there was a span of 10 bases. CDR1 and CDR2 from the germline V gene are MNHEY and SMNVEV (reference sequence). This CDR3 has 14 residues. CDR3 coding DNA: TGTGCCAGCAGTTTGGGGGCGGCTAACACTGAAGCTTTCTTT. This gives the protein CASSLGAANTEAFF.

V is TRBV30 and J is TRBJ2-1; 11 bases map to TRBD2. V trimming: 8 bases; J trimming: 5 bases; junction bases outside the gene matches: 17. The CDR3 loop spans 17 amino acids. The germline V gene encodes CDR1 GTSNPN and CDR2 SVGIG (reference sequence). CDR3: CALTTRLAGTTDNEQFF. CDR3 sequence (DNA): TGTGCCCTCACCACTCGACTAGCGGGAACCACAGACAATGAGCAGTTCTTC.

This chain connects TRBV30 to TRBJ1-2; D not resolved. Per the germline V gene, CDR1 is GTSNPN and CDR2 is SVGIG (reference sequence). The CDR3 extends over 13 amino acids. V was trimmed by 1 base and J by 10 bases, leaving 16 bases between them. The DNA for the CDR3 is TGTGCCTGGAGTGACCCGGGTCGGGTGGCCTACACCTTC. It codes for CAWSDPGRVAYTF.

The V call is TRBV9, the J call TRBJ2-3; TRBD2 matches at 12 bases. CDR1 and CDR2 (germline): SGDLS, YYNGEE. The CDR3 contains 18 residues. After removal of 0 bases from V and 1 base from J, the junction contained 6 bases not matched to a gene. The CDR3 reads CASSVAPSGRAGTDTQYF. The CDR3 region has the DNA TGTGCCAGCAGCGTAGCGCCTAGCGGGAGGGCCGGCACAGATACGCAGTATTTT.

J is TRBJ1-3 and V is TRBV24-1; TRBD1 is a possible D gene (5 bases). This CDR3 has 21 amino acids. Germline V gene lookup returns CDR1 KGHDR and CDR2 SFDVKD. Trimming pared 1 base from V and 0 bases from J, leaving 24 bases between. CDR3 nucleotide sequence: TGTGCCACCAGTGATTTCCCCGGCGGGGGGAGGGGCGATCGCTCTGGAAACACCATATATTTT. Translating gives CATSDFPGGGRGDRSGNTIYF.

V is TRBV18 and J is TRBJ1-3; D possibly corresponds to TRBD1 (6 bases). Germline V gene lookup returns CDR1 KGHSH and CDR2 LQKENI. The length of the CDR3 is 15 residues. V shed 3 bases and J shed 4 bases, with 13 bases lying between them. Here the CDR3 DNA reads TGTGCCAGCTCACCTCCACAGGGCTCAGGAAACACCATATATTTT. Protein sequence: CASSPPQGSGNTIYF.

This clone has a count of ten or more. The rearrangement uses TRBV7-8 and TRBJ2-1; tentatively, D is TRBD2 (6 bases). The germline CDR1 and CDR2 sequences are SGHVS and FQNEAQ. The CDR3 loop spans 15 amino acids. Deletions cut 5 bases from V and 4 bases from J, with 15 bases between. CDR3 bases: TGTGCCAGCAGCCGGGTGGGAGGCCCTTACAATGAGCAGTTCTTC. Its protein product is CASSRVGGPYNEQFF.

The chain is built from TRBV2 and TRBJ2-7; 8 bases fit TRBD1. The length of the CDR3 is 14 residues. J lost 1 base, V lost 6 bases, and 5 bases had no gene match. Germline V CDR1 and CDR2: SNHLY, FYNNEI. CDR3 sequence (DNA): TGTGCCAGCAGCCTTGGACAGGGTTCCTACGAGCAGTACTTC. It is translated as CASSLGQGSYEQYF.

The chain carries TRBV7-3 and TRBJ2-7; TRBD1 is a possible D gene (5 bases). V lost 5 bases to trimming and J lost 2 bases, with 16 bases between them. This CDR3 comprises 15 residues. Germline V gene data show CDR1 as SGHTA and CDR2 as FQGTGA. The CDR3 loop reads CASSPGWGTTYEQYF. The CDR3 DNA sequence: TGTGCCAGCAGCCCAGGCTGGGGCACAACCTACGAGCAGTACTTC.

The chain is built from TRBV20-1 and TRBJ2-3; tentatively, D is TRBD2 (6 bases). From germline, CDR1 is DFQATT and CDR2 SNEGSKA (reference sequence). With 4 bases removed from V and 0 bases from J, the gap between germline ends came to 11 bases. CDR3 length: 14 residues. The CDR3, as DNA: TGCAGTGCTATTGAGGGGACTAGCACAGATACGCAGTATTTT. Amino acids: CSAIEGTSTDTQYF.

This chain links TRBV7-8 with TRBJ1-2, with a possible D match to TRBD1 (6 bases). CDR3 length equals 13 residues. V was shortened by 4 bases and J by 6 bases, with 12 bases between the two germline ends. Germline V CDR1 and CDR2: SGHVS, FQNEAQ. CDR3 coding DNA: TGTGCCAGCAGCTCGAACTACAGGGATGGCTACACCTTC. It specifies CASSSNYRDGYTF.

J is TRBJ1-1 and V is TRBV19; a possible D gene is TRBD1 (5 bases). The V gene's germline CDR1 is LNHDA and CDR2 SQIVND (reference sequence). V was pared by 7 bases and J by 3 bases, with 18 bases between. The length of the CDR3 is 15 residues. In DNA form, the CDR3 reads TGTGCCAGTACCCCGGGTTATGGGGCCGACACTGAAGCTTTCTTT. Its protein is CASTPGYGADTEAFF. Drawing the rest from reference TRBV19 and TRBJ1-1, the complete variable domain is DGGITQSPKYLFRKEGQNVTLSCEQNLNHDAMYWYRQDPGQGLRLIYYSQIVNDFQKGDIAEGYSVSREKKESFPLTVTSAQKNPTAFYLCASTPGYGADTEAFFGQGTRLTVV.

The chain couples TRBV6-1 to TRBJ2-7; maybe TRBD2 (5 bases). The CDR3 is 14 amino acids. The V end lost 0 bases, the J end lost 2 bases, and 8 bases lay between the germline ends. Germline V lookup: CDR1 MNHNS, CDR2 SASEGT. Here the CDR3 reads CASSEAQRAYEQYF. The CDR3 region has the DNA TGTGCCAGCAGTGAAGCGCAGAGGGCCTACGAGCAGTACTTC.

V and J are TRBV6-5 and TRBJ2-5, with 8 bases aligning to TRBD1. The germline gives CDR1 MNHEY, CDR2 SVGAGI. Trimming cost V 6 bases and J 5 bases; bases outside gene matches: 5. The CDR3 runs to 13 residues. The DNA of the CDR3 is TGTGCCAGCAGGGTAACAGGGGGGGAGACCCAGTACTTC. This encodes CASRVTGGETQYF.

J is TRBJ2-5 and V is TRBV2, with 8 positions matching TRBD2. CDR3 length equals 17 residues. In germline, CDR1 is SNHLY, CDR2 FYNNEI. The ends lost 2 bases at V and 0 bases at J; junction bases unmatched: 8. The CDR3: CASSETLAGSYQETQYF. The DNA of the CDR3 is TGTGCCAGCAGTGAAACCCTAGCGGGCAGCTACCAAGAGACCCAGTACTTC.

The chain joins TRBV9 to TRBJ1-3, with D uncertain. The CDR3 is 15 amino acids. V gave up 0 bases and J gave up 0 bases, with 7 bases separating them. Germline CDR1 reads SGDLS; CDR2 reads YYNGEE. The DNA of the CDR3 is TGTGCCAGCAGCGTAGGTGAGAGCTCTGGAAACACCATATATTTT. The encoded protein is CASSVGESSGNTIYF.

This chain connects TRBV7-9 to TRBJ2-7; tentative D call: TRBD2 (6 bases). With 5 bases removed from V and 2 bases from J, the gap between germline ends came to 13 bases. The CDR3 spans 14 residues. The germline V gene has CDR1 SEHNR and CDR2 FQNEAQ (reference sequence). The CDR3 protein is CASSPRDWPYEQYF. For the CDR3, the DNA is TGTGCCAGCAGCCCTCGGGACTGGCCCTACGAGCAGTACTTC.

In DNA form, the CDR3 reads TGTGCCTGGGAGGCGGGGGGTTGGACTGAAGCTTTCTTT. Translation: CAWEAGGWTEAFF. The gene calls are TRBV30 and TRBJ1-1; a possible D gene is TRBD1 (5 bases). The CDR3 loop spans 13 amino acids. Germline values: CDR1 GTSNPN, CDR2 SVGIG (reference sequence). The V and J ends lost 5 bases and 5 bases respectively, with 15 bases between them.

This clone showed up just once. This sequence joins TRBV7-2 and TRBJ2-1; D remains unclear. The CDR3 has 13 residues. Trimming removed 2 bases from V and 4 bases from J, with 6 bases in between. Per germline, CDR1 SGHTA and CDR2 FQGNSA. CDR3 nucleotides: TGTGCCAGCAGCTTATCCCTATACAATGAGCAGTTCTTC. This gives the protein CASSLSLYNEQFF.

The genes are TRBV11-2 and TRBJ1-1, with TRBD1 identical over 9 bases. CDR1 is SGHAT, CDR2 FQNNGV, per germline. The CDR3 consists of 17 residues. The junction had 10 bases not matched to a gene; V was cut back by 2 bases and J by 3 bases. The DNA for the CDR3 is TGTGCCAGCAGCTTAATAACAGGGGGCATAGGAGACACTGAAGCTTTCTTT. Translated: CASSLITGGIGDTEAFF.

The CDR3 loop is CSVEGTGISTDTQYF. The CDR3 region has the DNA TGCAGCGTTGAAGGCACAGGGATTAGCACAGATACGCAGTATTTT. The gene calls are TRBV29-1 and TRBJ2-3, with D possibly TRBD1 on 6 matching bases. The CDR3 is made up of 15 amino acids. Germline CDR1 and CDR2: SQVTM and ANQGSEA. V lost 1 base and J lost 0, with 11 bases in between.

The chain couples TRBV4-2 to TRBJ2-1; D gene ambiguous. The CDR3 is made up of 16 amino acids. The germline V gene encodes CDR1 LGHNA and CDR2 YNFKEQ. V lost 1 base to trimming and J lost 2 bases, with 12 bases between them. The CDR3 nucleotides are TGTGCCAGCAGCCAAGCCCAGCCTAGTGCCTACAATGAGCAGTTCTTC. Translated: CASSQAQPSAYNEQFF.

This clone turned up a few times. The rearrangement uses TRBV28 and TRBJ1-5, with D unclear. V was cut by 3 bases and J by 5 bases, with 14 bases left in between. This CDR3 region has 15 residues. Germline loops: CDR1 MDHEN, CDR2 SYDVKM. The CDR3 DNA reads TGTGCCAGCAGTTTGGACGGAGGAAGTTATCAGCCCCAGCATTTT. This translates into CASSLDGGSYQPQHF.

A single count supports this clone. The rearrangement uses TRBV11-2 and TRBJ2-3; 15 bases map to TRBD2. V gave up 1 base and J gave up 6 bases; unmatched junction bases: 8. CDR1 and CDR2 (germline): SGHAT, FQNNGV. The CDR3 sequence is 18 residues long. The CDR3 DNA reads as TGTGCCAGCAGCTTAGGTGGACTAGCGGGAGGGAACATCGATACGCAGTATTTT. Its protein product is CASSLGGLAGGNIDTQYF. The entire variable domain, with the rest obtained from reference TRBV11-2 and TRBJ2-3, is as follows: EAGVAQSPRYKIIEKRQSVAFWCNPISGHATLYWYQQILGQGPKLLIQFQNNGVVDDSQLPKDRFSAERLKGVDSTLKIQPAKLEDSAVYLCASSLGGLAGGNIDTQYFGPGTRLTVL.

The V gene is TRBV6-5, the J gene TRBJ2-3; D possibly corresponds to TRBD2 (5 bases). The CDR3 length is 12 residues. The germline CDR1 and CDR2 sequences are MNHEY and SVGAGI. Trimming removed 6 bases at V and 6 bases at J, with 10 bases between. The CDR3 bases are TGTGCCAGCAGCGACTACGCGGATACGCAGTATTTT. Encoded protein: CASSDYADTQYF.